This TCR beta chain was identified during a study of shared clonotypes between healthy human individuals. This CDR3 comprises 16 residues. Germline assignment: CDR1 LNHDA and CDR2 SQIVND (reference sequence). J gave up 7 bases and V 8 bases, and 14 bases lay outside the gene matches. Only in-frame clones appear in the TCRdb table, and some are missing; sequencing was by immunoSEQ multiplex PCR. The sample contains about 600,000 clones, approximately 97% of which appear only once. The sequence derives from a woman in her twenties or thirties in good health. Sequencing was done on a sample of naive CD4+ T cells sorted from blood. Subset here: CD45RA+ positively selected. The rearrangement uses TRBV19 and TRBJ2-2; 9 bases line up with TRBD2. CDR3 sequence reads: CASVRNSGSLGGELFF. The DNA of the CDR3 is TGTGCCAGTGTGCGAAATAGCGGGAGTTTGGGCGGGGAGCTGTTTTTT.